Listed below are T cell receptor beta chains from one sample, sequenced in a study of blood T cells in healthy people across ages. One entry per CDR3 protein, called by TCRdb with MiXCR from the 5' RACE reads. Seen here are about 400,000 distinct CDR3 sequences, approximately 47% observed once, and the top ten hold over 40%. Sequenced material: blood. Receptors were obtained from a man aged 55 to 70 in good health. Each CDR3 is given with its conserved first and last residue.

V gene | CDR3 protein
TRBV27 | CASSLSSSGTSDGIQYF
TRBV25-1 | CASSDHGQGAETQYF
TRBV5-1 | CASSLGRGRTEQYF
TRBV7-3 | CASSLAWSSYNEQFF
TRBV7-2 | CASSFISGGNVLTF
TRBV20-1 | CSARRWIENTEAFF
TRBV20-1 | CSATGTSGDTYEQYF
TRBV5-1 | CASSFGDTTDTQYF
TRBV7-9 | CASSSARGQEQPQHF
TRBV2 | CASSEALPAWDLGGAIEEKLFF
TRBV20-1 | CSARERTAYYGYTF
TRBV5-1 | CASSPPADTQYF
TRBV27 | CASSFGTRVPHRYNEQFF
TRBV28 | CASSSVGATNEKLFF
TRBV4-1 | CASSQVGQATLQETQYF
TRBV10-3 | CAISGGERTGELFF
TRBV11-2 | CASSSAMGYTF
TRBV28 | CASSFGGIQETQYF
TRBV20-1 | CSAHQPGTGGRETQYF
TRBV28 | CASSLPPSNEQFF
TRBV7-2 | CASSPPVGEAFF
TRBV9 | CASSVGQGVGEQFF
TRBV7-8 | CASSRSGGVTGELFF
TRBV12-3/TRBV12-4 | CASSLRADRTDTQYF
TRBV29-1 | CSVRGGVHEQFF
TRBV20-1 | CSARQGVKEETQYF
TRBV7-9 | CASSGWEGLDEQFF
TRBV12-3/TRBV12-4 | CASRDNSYNEQYF
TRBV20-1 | CSARVPAGGNEQFF
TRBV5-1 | CASSVGGVTGELFF
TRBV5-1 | CASSLSAHAGSSYNEQFF
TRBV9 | CASSVREGGNEQFF
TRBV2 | CASSEKGQTLFSGSYTF
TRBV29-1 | CSVEGGGYGYTF
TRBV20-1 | CSARDSGQIGDYGYTF
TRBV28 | CASSLYPLNTEAFF
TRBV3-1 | CASSLLGGAEGEQFF
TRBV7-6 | CASSPGANYEQYF
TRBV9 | CASSPRGRDEQFF
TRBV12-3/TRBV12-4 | CASSLEAGANEKLFF
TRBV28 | CASSRAVIIYEQYF
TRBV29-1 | CSARVQQETQYF